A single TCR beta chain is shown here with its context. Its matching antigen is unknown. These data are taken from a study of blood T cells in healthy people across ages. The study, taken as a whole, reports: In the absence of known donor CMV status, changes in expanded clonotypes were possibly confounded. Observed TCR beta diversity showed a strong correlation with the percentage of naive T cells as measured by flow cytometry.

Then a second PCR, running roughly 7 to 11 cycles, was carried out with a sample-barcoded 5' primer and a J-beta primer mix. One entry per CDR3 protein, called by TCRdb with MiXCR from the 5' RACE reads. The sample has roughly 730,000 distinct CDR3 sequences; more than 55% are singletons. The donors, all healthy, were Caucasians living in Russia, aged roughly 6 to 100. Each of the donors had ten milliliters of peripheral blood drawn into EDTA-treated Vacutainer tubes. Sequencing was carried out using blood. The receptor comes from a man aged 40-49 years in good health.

The CDR3 loop is CASSLEAPEQYF. The CDR3 DNA reads as TGTGCCAGCAGCTTAGAGGCCCCCGAGCAGTACTTC. The V call is TRBV7-9, the J call TRBJ2-5; D gene uncertain. The J call may be incorrect, as the DNA end agrees better with TRBJ2-7. Germline V gene lookup returns CDR1 SEHNR and CDR2 FQNEAQ (reference sequence). This CDR3 spans 12 amino acids.